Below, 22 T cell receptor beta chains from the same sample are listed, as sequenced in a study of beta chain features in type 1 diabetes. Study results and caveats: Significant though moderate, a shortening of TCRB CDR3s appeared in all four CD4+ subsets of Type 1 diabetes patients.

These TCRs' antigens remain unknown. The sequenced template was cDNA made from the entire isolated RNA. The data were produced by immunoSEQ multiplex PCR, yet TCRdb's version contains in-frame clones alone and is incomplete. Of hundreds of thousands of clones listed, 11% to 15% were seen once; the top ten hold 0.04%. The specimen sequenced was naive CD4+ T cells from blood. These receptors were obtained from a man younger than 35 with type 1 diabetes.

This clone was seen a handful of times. CDR3 sequence: CASSLIGQGAGELFF. The CDR3 nucleotides read TGTGCCAGCAGCTTGATCGGACAGGGCGCCGGGGAGCTGTTTTTT. The V call is TRBV7-3, the J call TRBJ2-2; 8 nucleotides align to TRBD1. Trimming at V came to 3 bases and at J to 6 bases, leaving 6 bases not matched to a gene. The germline gives CDR1 SGHTA, CDR2 FQGTGA. The CDR3 is made up of 15 amino acids.

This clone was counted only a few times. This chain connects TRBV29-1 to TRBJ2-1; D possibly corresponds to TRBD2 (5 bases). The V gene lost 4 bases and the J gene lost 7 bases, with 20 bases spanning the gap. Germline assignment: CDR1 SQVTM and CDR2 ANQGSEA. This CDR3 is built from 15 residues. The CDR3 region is CSVGSLLRERNEQFF. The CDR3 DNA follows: TGCAGCGTTGGGTCGCTTCTGAGGGAGAGGAATGAGCAGTTCTTC.

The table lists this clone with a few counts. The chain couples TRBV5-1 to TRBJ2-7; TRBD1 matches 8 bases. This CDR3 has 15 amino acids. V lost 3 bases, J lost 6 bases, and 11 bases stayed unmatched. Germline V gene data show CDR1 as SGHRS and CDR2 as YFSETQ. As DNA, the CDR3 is TGCGCCAGCAGCTCCTTCGACAGGGGTAGGATCGAGCAGTACTTC. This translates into CASSSFDRGRIEQYF.

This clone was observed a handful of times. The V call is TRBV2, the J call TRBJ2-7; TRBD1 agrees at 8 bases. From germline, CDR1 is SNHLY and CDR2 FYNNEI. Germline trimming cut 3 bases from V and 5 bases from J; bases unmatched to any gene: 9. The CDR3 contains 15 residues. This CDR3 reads CASSEIGQGGNEQYF. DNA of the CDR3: TGTGCCAGCAGTGAGATAGGACAGGGTGGAAACGAGCAGTACTTC.

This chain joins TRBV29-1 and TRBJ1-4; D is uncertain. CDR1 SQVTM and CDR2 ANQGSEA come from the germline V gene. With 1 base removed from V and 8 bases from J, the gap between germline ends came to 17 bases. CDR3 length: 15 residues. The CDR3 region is CSVEARMGIGEKLFF. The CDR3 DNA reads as TGCAGCGTTGAAGCACGGATGGGGATAGGGGAAAAACTGTTTTTT.

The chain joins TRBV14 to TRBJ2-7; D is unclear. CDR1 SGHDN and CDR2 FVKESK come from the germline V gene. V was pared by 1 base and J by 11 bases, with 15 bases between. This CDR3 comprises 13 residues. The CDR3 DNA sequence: TGTGCCAGCAGCCAAGGCTCCGATCCCCGGGAGTACTTC. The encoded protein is CASSQGSDPREYF. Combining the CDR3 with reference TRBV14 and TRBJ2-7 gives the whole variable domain EAGVTQFPSHSVIEKGQTVTLRCDPISGHDNLYWYRRVMGKEIKFLLHFVKESKQDESGMPNNRFLAERTGGTYSTLKVQPAELEDSGVYFCASSQGSDPREYFGPGTRLTVT.

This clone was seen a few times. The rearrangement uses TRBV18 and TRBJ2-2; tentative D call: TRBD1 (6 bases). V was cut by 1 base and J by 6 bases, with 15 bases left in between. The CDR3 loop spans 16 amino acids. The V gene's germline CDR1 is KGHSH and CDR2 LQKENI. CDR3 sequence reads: CASSPRNEGEAGELFF. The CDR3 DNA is TGTGCCAGCTCACCACGAAACGAGGGGGAAGCCGGGGAGCTGTTTTTT.

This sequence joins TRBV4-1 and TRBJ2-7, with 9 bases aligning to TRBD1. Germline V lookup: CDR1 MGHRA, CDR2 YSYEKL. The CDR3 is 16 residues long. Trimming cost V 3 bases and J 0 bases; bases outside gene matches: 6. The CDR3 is CASSHPGQGLSYEQYF. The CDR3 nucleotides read TGCGCCAGCAGCCATCCAGGACAGGGGCTCTCCTACGAGCAGTACTTC.

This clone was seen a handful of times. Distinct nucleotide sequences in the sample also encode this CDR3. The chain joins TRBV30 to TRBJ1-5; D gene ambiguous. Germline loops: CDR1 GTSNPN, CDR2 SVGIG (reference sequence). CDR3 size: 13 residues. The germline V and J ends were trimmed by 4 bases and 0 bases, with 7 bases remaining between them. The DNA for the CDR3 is TGTGCCTGGACTGGGGATAGCAATCAGCCCCAGCATTTT. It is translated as CAWTGDSNQPQHF.

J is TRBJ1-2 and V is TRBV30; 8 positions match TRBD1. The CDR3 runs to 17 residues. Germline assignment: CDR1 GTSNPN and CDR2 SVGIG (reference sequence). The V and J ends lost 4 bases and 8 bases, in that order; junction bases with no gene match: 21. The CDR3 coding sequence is TGTGCCTGGAACAGGGGGGACTCAAGGGGAACCCTCGGCGGCTACACCTTC. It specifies CAWNRGDSRGTLGGYTF.

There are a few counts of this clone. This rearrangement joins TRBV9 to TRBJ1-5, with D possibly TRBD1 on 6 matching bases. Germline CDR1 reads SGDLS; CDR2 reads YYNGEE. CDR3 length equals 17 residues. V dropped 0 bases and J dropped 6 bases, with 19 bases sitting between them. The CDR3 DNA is TGTGCCAGCAGCGTAGGCCTCGGGACGGAAGGGGGTCAGCCCCAGCATTTT. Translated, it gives CASSVGLGTEGGQPQHF.

CDR3 sequence reads: CASSLKGSYGYTF. CDR3 sequence (DNA): TGTGCCAGCAGTTTAAAGGGGTCATATGGCTACACCTTC. This rearrangement joins TRBV27 to TRBJ1-2, with D possibly TRBD1 on 5 matching bases. Per the germline V gene, CDR1 is MNHEY and CDR2 is SMNVEV (reference sequence). The CDR3 runs 13 residues. V gave up 2 bases and J gave up 5 bases, with 9 bases separating them.

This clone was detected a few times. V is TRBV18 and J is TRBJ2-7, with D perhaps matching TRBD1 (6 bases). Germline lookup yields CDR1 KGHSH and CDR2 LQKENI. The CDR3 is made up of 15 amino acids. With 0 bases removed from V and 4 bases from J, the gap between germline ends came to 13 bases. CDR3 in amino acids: CASSPPSRQGYEQYF. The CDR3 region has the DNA TGTGCCAGCTCACCACCGAGTAGGCAGGGGTACGAGCAGTACTTC.

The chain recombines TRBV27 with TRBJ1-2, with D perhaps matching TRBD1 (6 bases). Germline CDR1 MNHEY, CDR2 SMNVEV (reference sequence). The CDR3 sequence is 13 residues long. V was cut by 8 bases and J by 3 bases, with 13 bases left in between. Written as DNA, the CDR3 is TGTGCCAGCGGTTACAGGGTACACTATGGCTACACCTTC. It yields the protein CASGYRVHYGYTF.

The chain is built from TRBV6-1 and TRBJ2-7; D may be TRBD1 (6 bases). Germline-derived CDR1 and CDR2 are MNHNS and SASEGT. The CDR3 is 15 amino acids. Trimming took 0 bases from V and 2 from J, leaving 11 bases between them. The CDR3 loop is CASSEALQGAYEQYF. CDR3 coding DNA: TGTGCCAGCAGTGAAGCGCTACAGGGTGCCTACGAGCAGTACTTC.

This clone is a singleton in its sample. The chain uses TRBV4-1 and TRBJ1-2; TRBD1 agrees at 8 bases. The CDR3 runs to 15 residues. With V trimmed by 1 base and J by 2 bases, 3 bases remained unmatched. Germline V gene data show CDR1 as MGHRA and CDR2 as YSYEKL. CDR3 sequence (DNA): TGCGCCAGCAGCCAAGCTGGACAGGGCAACTATGGCTACACCTTC. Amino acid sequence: CASSQAGQGNYGYTF.

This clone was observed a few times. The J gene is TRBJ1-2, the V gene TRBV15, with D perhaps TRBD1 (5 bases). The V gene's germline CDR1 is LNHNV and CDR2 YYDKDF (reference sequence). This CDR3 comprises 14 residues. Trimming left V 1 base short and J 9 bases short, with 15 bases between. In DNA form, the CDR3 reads TGTGCCACCAGCAGAGTGCAGGGAGTAAAGAGCTACACCTTC. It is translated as CATSRVQGVKSYTF.

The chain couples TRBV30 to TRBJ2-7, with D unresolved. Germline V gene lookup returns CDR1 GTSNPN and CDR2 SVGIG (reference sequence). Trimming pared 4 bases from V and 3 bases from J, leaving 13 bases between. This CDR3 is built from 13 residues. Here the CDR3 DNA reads TGTGCCTGGAATAGGTATAAAGGCTACGAGCAGTACTTC. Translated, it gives CAWNRYKGYEQYF.

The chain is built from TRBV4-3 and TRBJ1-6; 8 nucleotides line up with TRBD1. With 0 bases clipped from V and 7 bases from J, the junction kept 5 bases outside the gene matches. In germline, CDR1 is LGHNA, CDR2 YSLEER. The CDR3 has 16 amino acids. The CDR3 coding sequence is TGCGCCAGCAGCCAAGACAGGGGGCTCTGGAATTCACCCCTCCACTTT. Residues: CASSQDRGLWNSPLHF.

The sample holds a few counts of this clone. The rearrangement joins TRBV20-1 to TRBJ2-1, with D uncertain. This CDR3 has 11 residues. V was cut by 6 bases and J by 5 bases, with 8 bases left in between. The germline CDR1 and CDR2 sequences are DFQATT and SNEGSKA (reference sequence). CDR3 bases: TGCAGTGCCCCGCGTGACAATGAGCAGTTCTTC. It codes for CSAPRDNEQFF.

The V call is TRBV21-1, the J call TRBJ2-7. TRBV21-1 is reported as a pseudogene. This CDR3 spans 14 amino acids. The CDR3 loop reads CASSAQGERCEQYF. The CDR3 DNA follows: TGTGCCAGCAGCGCCCAAGGGGAGCGCTGCGAGCAGTACTTC.

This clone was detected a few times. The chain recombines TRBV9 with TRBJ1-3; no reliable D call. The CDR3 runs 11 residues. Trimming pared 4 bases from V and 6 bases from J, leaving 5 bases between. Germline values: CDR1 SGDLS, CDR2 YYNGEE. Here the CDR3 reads CASSSENTIYF. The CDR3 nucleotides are TGTGCCAGCAGCTCCGAAAACACCATATATTTT.